Listed below are T cell receptor beta chains from one sample, sequenced in a study of T-cell memory formation after mild COVID-19. TCRdb reprocessed the 5' RACE reads with MiXCR, giving one entry per CDR3 protein. The data show under 250,000 distinct CDR3 sequences, 27% seen once. Material: PBMCs or a T cell subset sorted from them (not recorded which). These receptors were taken from an adult woman who had mild COVID-19 (a few samples of this study predate the infection). Cell type and time point are not known. CDR3s include the opening cysteine and the closing phenylalanine or tryptophan. The D gene is left open where the match is weak. The size field is filled for only some rows; it gives once, few, many or a size class.

many	TRBJ1-4	TRBV7-9	.	CASSPFSSDLNEKLFF	TGTGCCAGCAGCCCATTTAGTTCCGACCTTAATGAAAAACTGTTTTTT
many	TRBJ2-1	TRBV5-1	.	CASSPRGGGSSNEQFF	TGCGCCAGCAGTCCCCGAGGGGGGGGATCATCAAATGAGCAGTTCTTC
.	TRBJ2-1	TRBV5-1	.	CASRVGERYNEQFF	TGCGCCAGCAGAGTGGGGGAGCGGTACAATGAGCAGTTCTTC
many	TRBJ2-3	TRBV20-1	.	CSAITDTQYF	TGCAGTGCTATAACAGATACGCAGTATTTT
few	TRBJ2-2	TRBV5-1	TRBD1	CASSSGQGAGTGELFF	TGCGCCAGCAGCTCCGGACAGGGGGCTGGCACCGGGGAGCTGTTTTTT
.	TRBJ2-1	TRBV25-1	.	CASSESAGSSYNEQFF	TGTGCCAGCAGTGAATCTGCAGGAAGCTCCTACAATGAGCAGTTCTTC
few	TRBJ2-1	TRBV7-2	.	CASSLADIYNEQFF	TGTGCCAGCAGCTTAGCGGACATCTACAATGAGCAGTTCTTC
few	TRBJ2-7	TRBV12-3/TRBV12-4	TRBD2	CASSFAGGPYEQYF	TGTGCCAGCAGTTTCGCGGGGGGGCCCTACGAGCAGTACTTC
.	TRBJ2-5	TRBV10-3	TRBD1	CASQATGQETQYF	TGTGCCTCCCAGGCGACAGGGCAAGAGACCCAGTACTTC
few	TRBJ2-7	TRBV20-1	TRBD2	CSVTPGRAPNEQYF	TGCAGTGTCACCCCGGGGAGGGCGCCCAACGAGCAGTACTTC
.	TRBJ1-2	TRBV4-2	.	CASSQDRGNYGYTF	TGTGCCAGCAGCCAAGATAGGGGGAACTATGGCTACACCTTC
few	TRBJ2-1	TRBV24-1	TRBD2	CATSDQGLAGGNNEQFF	TGTGCCACCAGTGATCAAGGACTAGCGGGAGGTAACAATGAGCAGTTCTTC
.	TRBJ2-1	TRBV11-3	.	CASSLPSPYPYNEQFF	TGTGCCAGCAGCTTACCTAGCCCTTACCCCTACAATGAGCAGTTCTTC
.	TRBJ2-2	TRBV15	.	CATSRDKIGAGELFF	TGTGCCACCAGCAGAGATAAGATAGGTGCCGGGGAGCTGTTTTTT